What follows are 27 T cell receptor beta chains derived from one specimen sequenced in a study of cytotoxic CD8 clonotypes in ibrutinib-treated CLL. Measured with immunoSEQ multiplex PCR; TCRdb has only the in-frame clones, and not every one. The data hold some 290,000 clones, with approximately 80% observed a single time. The sample consisted of PBMCs, taken before ibrutinib treatment. The receptors derive from a human donor with chronic lymphocytic leukemia.

The J gene is TRBJ2-4, the V gene TRBV19; the D gene is possibly TRBD2 (6 bases). The CDR3 has 13 amino acids. Germline V gene lookup returns CDR1 LNHDA and CDR2 SQIVND (reference sequence). Deletions cut 6 bases from V and 13 bases from J, with 19 bases between. CDR3 protein: CASRNTGVGLQYF. DNA of the CDR3: TGTGCCAGTAGAAATACGGGAGTGGGCCTCCAGTACTTC. The whole variable domain, remainder taken from reference TRBV19 and TRBJ2-4, is DGGITQSPKYLFRKEGQNVTLSCEQNLNHDAMYWYRQDPGQGLRLIYYSQIVNDFQKGDIAEGYSVSREKKESFPLTVTSAQKNPTAFYLCASRNTGVGLQYFGAGTRLSVL.

This clone was seen once. The rearrangement joins TRBV9 to TRBJ2-7; D possibly uses TRBD1 or TRBD2 (5 bases each). Per germline, CDR1 SGDLS and CDR2 YYNGEE. V was shortened by 3 bases and J by 3 bases, with 13 bases between the two germline ends. The CDR3 has 14 amino acids. The CDR3 DNA sequence: TGTGCCAGCAGCGCGGGGCAGGGCAACTACGAGCAGTACTTC. It yields the protein CASSAGQGNYEQYF.

The chain has TRBV15 and TRBJ2-7; no clear D. This CDR3 is 13 amino acids long. Germline lookup yields CDR1 LNHNV and CDR2 YYDKDF (reference sequence). Trimming took off 4 bases at V and 3 bases at J, with 10 bases between the two ends. The chain's CDR3 is CATSKGIDYEQYF. DNA of the CDR3: TGTGCCACCAGCAAAGGTATAGACTACGAGCAGTACTTC.

The V and J genes are TRBV2 and TRBJ1-1, with unresolved D. Trimming cost V 2 bases and J 6 bases, with 13 bases left between them. This CDR3 spans 14 amino acids. In germline, CDR1 is SNHLY, CDR2 FYNNEI. The CDR3 reads CASSERGSVAEAFF. The CDR3 bases are TGTGCCAGCAGTGAACGAGGGAGCGTCGCTGAAGCTTTCTTT.

The rearrangement joins TRBV7-2 to TRBJ2-3, with a possible D match to TRBD2 (5 bases). Germline lookup yields CDR1 SGHTA and CDR2 FQGNSA. This CDR3 has 14 amino acids. Trimming pared 5 bases from V and 6 bases from J, leaving 15 bases between. The CDR3 protein is CASSPDSSEDTQYF. The CDR3 DNA reads TGTGCCAGCAGCCCGGACTCCTCGGAGGATACGCAGTATTTT.

This clone was found once. The chain couples TRBV19 to TRBJ2-5, with D possibly called TRBD1 or TRBD2 (5 bases each). The germline gives CDR1 LNHDA, CDR2 SQIVND (reference sequence). The V end was cut by 3 bases, the J end by 1 base, with 9 bases between. This CDR3 contains 14 residues. DNA of the CDR3: TGTGCCAGTAGTATGGGGCGGGCCCAAGAGACCCAGTACTTC. Its translation is CASSMGRAQETQYF.

The V call is TRBV7-2, the J call TRBJ2-3, with a possible D match to TRBD1 (5 bases). Germline loops: CDR1 SGHTA, CDR2 FQGNSA. The length of the CDR3 is 14 residues. Trimming shortened V by 1 base and J by 1 base, and 6 bases separated the two germline ends. Here the CDR3 DNA reads TGTGCCAGCAGCTTAGAGGGGCGCACAGATACGCAGTATTTT. Its translation: CASSLEGRTDTQYF.

The chain carries TRBV6-5 and TRBJ1-5; 7 nucleotides line up with TRBD1. The trim removed 5 bases at V and 11 bases at J, leaving 9 bases unmatched. The CDR3 consists of 13 residues. Germline V gene lookup returns CDR1 MNHEY and CDR2 SVGAGI. CDR3 coding DNA: TGTGCCAGCAGTGCGGGACAGTCGAGGGCCCAGCATTTT. Protein product: CASSAGQSRAQHF.

The V and J genes are TRBV25-1 and TRBJ2-1, with 9 bases lining up with TRBD2. Germline V gives CDR1 MGHDK, CDR2 SYGVNS. CDR3 length equals 16 residues. V was pared by 5 bases and J by 4 bases, with 9 bases of the junction left unmatched. CDR3 region: CASSLSRGRVYNEQFF. Here the CDR3 DNA reads TGTGCCAGCAGTTTGTCGCGCGGGAGGGTTTACAATGAGCAGTTCTTC.

The chain joins TRBV28 to TRBJ1-4, with a possible D match to TRBD1 (5 bases). There are 18 residues in the CDR3. Trimming removed 2 bases at V and 3 bases at J, with 19 bases between. Germline lookup yields CDR1 MDHEN and CDR2 SYDVKM. The CDR3 sequence is CASSLPGRVRAANEKLFF. The CDR3 nucleotides read TGTGCCAGCAGTTTACCTGGCAGGGTGAGGGCAGCTAATGAAAAACTGTTTTTT.

The chain employs TRBV15 and TRBJ2-1, with D perhaps matching TRBD1 (5 bases). Germline loops: CDR1 LNHNV, CDR2 YYDKDF (reference sequence). The ends were cut back, 0 bases at V and 4 bases at J, with 13 bases in the middle. CDR3 size: 16 residues. CDR3 in DNA: TGTGCCACCAGCAGAGATACGTGGACAAATTACAATGAGCAGTTCTTC. It encodes CATSRDTWTNYNEQFF. Together with reference TRBV15 and TRBJ2-1, the CDR3 gives the full variable domain: DAMVIQNPRYQVTQFGKPVTLSCSQTLNHNVMYWYQQKSSQAPKLLFHYYDKDFNNEADTPDNFQSRRPNTSFCFLDIRSPGLGDTAMYLCATSRDTWTNYNEQFFGPGTRLTVL.

As regards this clone: A junction boundary mismatches the germline segment, possibly from a read error. The chain carries TRBV10-3 and TRBJ2-7; perhaps D is TRBD1 or TRBD2 (6 bases each). Germline CDR1 reads ENHRY; CDR2 reads SYGVKD. The CDR3 covers 14 residues. The CDR3 loop is CAISEKLGGNDQYF. Here the CDR3 DNA reads TGTGCCATCAGTGAGAAGCTAGGGGGGAACGATCAGTACTTC.

V is TRBV25-1 and J is TRBJ2-4; 8 bases are a match to TRBD1. This CDR3 comprises 14 residues. With 5 bases clipped from V and 4 bases from J, the junction kept 4 bases outside the gene matches. Germline CDR1 MGHDK, CDR2 SYGVNS. The CDR3 bases are TGTGCCAGCAGTTCCGGGACAGGAAAAAACATTCAGTACTTC. Translated: CASSSGTGKNIQYF.

The count of this clone is one. The chain is built from TRBV7-9 and TRBJ1-3; D gene uncertain. This CDR3 region has 13 residues. Germline V gene lookup returns CDR1 SEHNR and CDR2 FQNEAQ (reference sequence). Trimming left V 1 base short and J 13 bases short, with 14 bases between. For the CDR3, the DNA is TGTGCCAGCAGCTTAGACCTGGGGTCTGCAATATATTTT. Amino acids: CASSLDLGSAIYF.

The chain carries TRBV30 and TRBJ2-7; no firm D call. The CDR3 covers 11 residues. Deletions cut 7 bases from V and 3 bases from J, with 10 bases between. Germline CDR1 is GTSNPN and CDR2 is SVGIG (reference sequence). The CDR3 loop is CAFTASYEQYF. The DNA of the CDR3 is TGTGCCTTCACAGCCAGCTACGAGCAGTACTTC.

This clone was counted only a few times. The genes are TRBV27 and TRBJ1-3, with D possibly being TRBD1 (6 bases). Trimming cost V 6 bases and J 0 bases, with 9 bases left between them. In germline, CDR1 is MNHEY, CDR2 SMNVEV (reference sequence). The CDR3 covers 14 residues. Here the CDR3 DNA reads TGTGCCAGCAGGAAACAGGGCTCTGGAAACACCATATATTTT. Residues: CASRKQGSGNTIYF.

The DNA of the CDR3 is TGCGCCAGCATTAAACAGGGGTTCACTGGGGCCAACGTCCTGACTTTC. Translation: CASIKQGFTGANVLTF. V usage is TRBV23-1 and J usage is TRBJ2-6; 7 nucleotides line up with TRBD1. TRBV23-1 is placed among ORFs of uncertain function. CDR3 length equals 16 residues. The trim removed 7 bases at V and 2 bases at J, leaving 8 bases unmatched.

This clone was picked up one time. The chain carries TRBV7-6 and TRBJ1-3; D not certain. Germline CDR1 and CDR2: SGHVS and FNYEAQ. There are 15 residues in the CDR3. Trimming pared 5 bases from V and 1 base from J, leaving 12 bases between. The CDR3 loop reads CASSPAGVSGNTIYF. In nucleotides, the CDR3 is TGTGCCAGCAGCCCCGCTGGGGTGTCTGGAAACACCATATATTTT.

The rearrangement joins TRBV30 to TRBJ2-5, with TRBD2 identical over 12 bases. The germline gives CDR1 GTSNPN, CDR2 SVGIG (reference sequence). CDR3 length: 15 amino acids. J gave up 2 bases and V 3 bases, and 4 bases lay outside the gene matches. The CDR3 DNA follows: TGTGCCTGGAGGTCGGGACTAGCGGGTCAAGAGACCCAGTACTTC. Encoded protein: CAWRSGLAGQETQYF.

This clone was counted a single time. V usage is TRBV4-3 and J usage is TRBJ2-2; tentatively, D is TRBD1 (6 bases). The CDR3 consists of 16 residues. Trimming stripped 6 bases from V and 0 bases from J, with 14 bases between. CDR1 and CDR2 from the germline V gene are LGHNA and YSLEER. The CDR3 bases are TGCGCCAGCAGGCTGTACAGGGCGGCGAACACCGGGGAGCTGTTTTTT. It yields the protein CASRLYRAANTGELFF.

The genes are TRBV28 and TRBJ2-3; 13 nucleotides match TRBD2. The CDR3 consists of 18 residues. In germline, CDR1 is MDHEN, CDR2 SYDVKM. The J segment lost 2 bases and the V segment lost 9 bases, leaving 14 bases of the junction unmatched. This chain's CDR3 is CASQLAGGPFRPTDTQYF. The CDR3 nucleotides are TGTGCCAGTCAACTAGCGGGAGGGCCATTTCGGCCCACAGATACGCAGTATTTT.

The J gene is TRBJ1-4, the V gene TRBV7-9; D not certain. The germline V and J ends were trimmed by 4 bases and 8 bases, with 11 bases remaining between them. The CDR3 totals 13 residues. Per germline, CDR1 SEHNR and CDR2 FQNEAQ (reference sequence). CDR3 nucleotides: TGTGCCAGCAGCTCGGGAGTTGGAGAAAAACTGTTTTTT. This encodes CASSSGVGEKLFF.

The genes are TRBV27 and TRBJ1-2, with D perhaps TRBD1 (5 bases). Germline CDR1 MNHEY, CDR2 SMNVEV (reference sequence). The germline V and J ends were trimmed by 7 bases and 3 bases, with 12 bases remaining between them. This CDR3 is 13 amino acids long. CDR3 bases: TGTGCCAGCAAGGGAGGGGAAGACTATGGCTACACCTTC. Protein: CASKGGEDYGYTF.

This chain uses TRBV7-2 with TRBJ2-7; 8 nucleotides agree with TRBD2. J lost 0 bases, V lost 4 bases, and 8 bases had no gene match. The CDR3 has 16 amino acids. Germline V lookup: CDR1 SGHTA, CDR2 FQGNSA. The CDR3 reads CASSWVAGTPSYEQYF. The CDR3 DNA follows: TGTGCCAGCAGCTGGGTAGCGGGAACCCCCTCCTACGAGCAGTACTTC.

This clone has only a few counts. V gene TRBV5-6 combines with J gene TRBJ2-2; D gene ambiguous. CDR1 and CDR2 from the germline V gene are SGHDT and YYEEEE. V was cut by 4 bases and J by 5 bases, with 9 bases left in between. CDR3 size: 13 residues. The CDR3 sequence: CASSALRTGELFF. The CDR3 DNA reads as TGTGCCAGCAGCGCCCTCCGTACCGGGGAGCTGTTTTTT.

The V and J genes are TRBV5-4 and TRBJ2-7; D gene uncertain. Germline lookup yields CDR1 SGHNT and CDR2 YYREEE (reference sequence). V was cut by 4 bases and J by 4 bases, with 9 bases left in between. The CDR3 consists of 12 residues. As DNA, the CDR3 is TGTGCCAGCAGCGTAAATCAGTACGAGCAGTACTTC. Its translation: CASSVNQYEQYF.

In its sample, this clone was seen once. The V gene is TRBV10-3, the J gene TRBJ1-2, with TRBD1 as a possible D gene (5 bases). Germline loops: CDR1 ENHRY, CDR2 SYGVKD. V was cut by 3 bases and J by 8 bases, with 13 bases left in between. The CDR3 contains 13 residues. The CDR3 here is CAISDRQRTGYTF. CDR3 DNA: TGTGCCATCAGTGACCGACAGAGGACGGGCTACACCTTC.